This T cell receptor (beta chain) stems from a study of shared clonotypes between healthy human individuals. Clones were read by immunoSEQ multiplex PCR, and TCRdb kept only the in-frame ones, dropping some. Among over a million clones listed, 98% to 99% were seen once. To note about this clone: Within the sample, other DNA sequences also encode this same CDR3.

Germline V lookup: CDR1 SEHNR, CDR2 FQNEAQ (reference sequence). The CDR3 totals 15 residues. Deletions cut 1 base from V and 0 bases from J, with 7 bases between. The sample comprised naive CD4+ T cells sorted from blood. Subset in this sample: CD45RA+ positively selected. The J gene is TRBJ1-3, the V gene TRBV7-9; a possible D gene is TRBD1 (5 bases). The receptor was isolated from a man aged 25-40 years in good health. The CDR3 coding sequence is TGTGCCAGCAGCTTAGGCGACAGCTCTGGAAACACCATATATTTT. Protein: CASSLGDSSGNTIYF.